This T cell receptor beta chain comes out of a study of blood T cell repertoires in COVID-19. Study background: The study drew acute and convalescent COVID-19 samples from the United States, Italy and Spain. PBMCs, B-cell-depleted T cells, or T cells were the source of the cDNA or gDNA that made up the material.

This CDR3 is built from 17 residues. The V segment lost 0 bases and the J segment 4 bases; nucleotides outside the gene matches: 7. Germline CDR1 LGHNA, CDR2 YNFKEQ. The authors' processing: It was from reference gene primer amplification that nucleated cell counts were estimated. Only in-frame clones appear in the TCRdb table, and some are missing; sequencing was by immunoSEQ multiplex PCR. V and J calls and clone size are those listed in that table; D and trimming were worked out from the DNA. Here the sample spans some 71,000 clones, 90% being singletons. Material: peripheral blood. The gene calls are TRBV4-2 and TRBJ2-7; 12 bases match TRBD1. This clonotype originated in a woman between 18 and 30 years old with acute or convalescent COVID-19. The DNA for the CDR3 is TGTGCCAGCAGCCAAGATCCCCCGGGACAGGGGGCGTACGAGCAGTACTTC. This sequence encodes CASSQDPPGQGAYEQYF.